These 5 T cell receptor beta chains originate from one sample sequenced in a study of Ad26.COV2.S vaccination and SARS-CoV-2 variants. This table comes from immunoSEQ multiplex PCR, and its TCRdb copy is limited to in-frame clones, with some not included. The table has about 350,000 clones, roughly nine tenths seen once. The material was peripheral blood, obtained after recovery from COVID-19. The receptors shown here come from a human donor who had recovered from COVID-19.

The chain joins TRBV3-1 (or the pseudogene TRBV3-2) to TRBJ2-5; the D gene is possibly TRBD2 (5 bases). The CDR3 consists of 13 residues. Germline CDR1 LGHDT, CDR2 YNNKEL (reference sequence). V lost 6 bases and J lost 9, with 17 bases in between. CDR3 bases: TGTGCCAGCAGTCCCATGCGGGTCTTCGCCCAGTACTTC. It codes for CASSPMRVFAQYF.

The genes are TRBV2 and TRBJ1-2; D not certain. V shed 1 base and J shed 4 bases, with 7 bases lying between them. The CDR3 runs 13 residues. CDR1 is SNHLY and CDR2 is FYNNEI in the germline V gene. The CDR3 DNA reads TGTGCCAGCAGTGAAGGTATGGGCTATGGCTACACCTTC. This sequence encodes CASSEGMGYGYTF.

The chain uses TRBV7-6 and TRBJ2-3; D possibly corresponds to TRBD2 (5 bases). The CDR3 runs 16 residues. Germline values: CDR1 SGHVS, CDR2 FNYEAQ. V was shortened by 1 base and J by 0 bases, with 11 bases between the two germline ends. CDR3 residues: CASSLGAWTSTDTQYF. As DNA, the CDR3 is TGTGCCAGCAGCTTAGGGGCCTGGACTAGCACAGATACGCAGTATTTT.

The chain carries TRBV12-3 or TRBV12-4 and TRBJ1-2, with D hard to call. The CDR3 sequence is 13 residues long. Trimming pared 1 base from V and 6 bases from J, leaving 9 bases between. CDR3 coding DNA: TGTGCCAGCAGTTTAGAAGGAAATCATGGCTACACCTTC. Its protein product is CASSLEGNHGYTF.

Notes on this clone: The sample has other DNA sequences that encode this CDR3 too. The rearrangement joins TRBV5-1 to TRBJ2-5, with a tentative D call TRBD2 (5 bases). Germline-derived CDR1 and CDR2 are SGHRS and YFSETQ. Trimming took 0 bases from V and 0 from J, leaving 6 bases between them. The CDR3 totals 14 residues. The CDR3 bases are TGCGCCAGCAGCTTGGTCGGGGACCAAGAGACCCAGTACTTC. This gives the protein CASSLVGDQETQYF.